This T cell receptor (beta chain) was documented in a study of T cells in Graves' hyperthyroidism and ophthalmopathy. Across the study: Once the initial diagnosis was made, peripheral blood was obtained before any treatment.

This CDR3 is 13 amino acids long. CDR1 is SEHNR, CDR2 FQNEAQ, per germline (reference sequence). V was pared by 7 bases and J by 11 bases, with 18 bases between. The TCR beta CDR3 regions underwent amplification using RNA transcripts as the source. Initially, a first-round RT-PCR of the TCR CDR3 employed the HTBI primer set. TCRdb reprocessed the multiplex PCR reads via MiXCR and lists one record per CDR3 protein. The sample yields 34,000 or so distinct CDR3 sequences, around 52% seen once. Orbital computed tomography and thyroid ultrasound, together with serum TRAb and thyroxine and clinical symptoms, were used for diagnoses. Approximately 10 ml of fresh peripheral blood supplied the PBMCs.

This TCR came from a woman aged 40-49 years with Graves' ophthalmopathy. The sequencing input was blood. The rearrangement links TRBV7-9 to TRBJ1-5; D gene ambiguous. CDR3 residues: CASTVEAGETQHF. The CDR3 region has the DNA TGTGCCAGCACGGTGGAGGCAGGAGAGACCCAGCATTTT.